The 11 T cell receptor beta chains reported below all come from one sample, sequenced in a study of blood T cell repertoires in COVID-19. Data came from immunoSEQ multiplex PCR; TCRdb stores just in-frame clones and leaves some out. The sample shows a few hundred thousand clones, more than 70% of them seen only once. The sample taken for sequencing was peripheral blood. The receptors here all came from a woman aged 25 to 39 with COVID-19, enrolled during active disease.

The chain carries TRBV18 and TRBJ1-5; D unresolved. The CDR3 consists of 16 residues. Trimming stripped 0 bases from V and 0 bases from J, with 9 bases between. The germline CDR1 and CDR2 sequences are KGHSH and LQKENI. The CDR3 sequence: CASSPPNSFSNQPQHF. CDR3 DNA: TGTGCCAGCTCACCACCGAACAGTTTTAGCAATCAGCCCCAGCATTTT.

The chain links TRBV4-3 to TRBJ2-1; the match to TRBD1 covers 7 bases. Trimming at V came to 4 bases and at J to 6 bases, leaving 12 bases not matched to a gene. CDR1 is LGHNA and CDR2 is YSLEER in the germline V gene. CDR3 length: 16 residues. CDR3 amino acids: CASSPVQGWVSNEQFF. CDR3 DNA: TGCGCCAGCAGCCCCGTACAGGGGTGGGTCTCCAATGAGCAGTTCTTC.

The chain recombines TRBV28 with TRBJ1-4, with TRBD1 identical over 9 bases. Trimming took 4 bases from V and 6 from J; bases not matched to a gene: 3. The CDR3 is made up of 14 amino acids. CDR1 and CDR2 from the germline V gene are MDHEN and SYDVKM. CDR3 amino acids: CASSSGQGDEKLFF. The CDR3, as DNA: TGTGCCAGCAGTTCGGGACAGGGTGATGAAAAACTGTTTTTT.

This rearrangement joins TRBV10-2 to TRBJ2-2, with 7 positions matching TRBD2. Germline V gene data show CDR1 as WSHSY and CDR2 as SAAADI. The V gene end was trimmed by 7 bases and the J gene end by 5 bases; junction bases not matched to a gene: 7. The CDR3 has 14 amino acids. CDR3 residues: CASNLAAGTGELFF. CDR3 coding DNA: TGCGCCAGCAACCTAGCGGCGGGGACCGGGGAGCTGTTTTTT.

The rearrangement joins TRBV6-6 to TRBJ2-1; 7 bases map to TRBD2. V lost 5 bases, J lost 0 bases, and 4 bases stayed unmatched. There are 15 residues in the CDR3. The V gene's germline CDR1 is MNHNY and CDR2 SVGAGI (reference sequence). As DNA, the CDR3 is TGTGCCAGCAGTCCTAGCGGAAGCTCCTACAATGAGCAGTTCTTC. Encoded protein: CASSPSGSSYNEQFF.

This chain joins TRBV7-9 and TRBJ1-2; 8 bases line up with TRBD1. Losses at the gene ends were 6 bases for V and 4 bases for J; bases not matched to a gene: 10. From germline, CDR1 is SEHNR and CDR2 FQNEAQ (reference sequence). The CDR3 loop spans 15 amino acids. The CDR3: CASSRGQAAGYGYTF. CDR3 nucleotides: TGTGCCAGCAGTCGGGGACAGGCGGCGGGCTATGGCTACACCTTC. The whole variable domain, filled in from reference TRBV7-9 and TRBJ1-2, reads DTGVSQNPRHKITKRGQNVTFRCDPISEHNRLYWYRQTLGQGPEFLTYFQNEAQLEKSRLLSDRFSAERPKGSFSTLEIQRTEQGDSAMYLCASSRGQAAGYGYTFGSGTRLTVV.

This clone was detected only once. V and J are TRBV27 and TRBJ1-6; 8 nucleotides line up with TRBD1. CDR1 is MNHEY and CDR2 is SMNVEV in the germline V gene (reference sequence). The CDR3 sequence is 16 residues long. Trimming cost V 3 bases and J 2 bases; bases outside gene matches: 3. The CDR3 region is CASSFRTGPYNSPLHF. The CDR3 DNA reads TGTGCCAGCAGTTTCCGGACAGGGCCCTATAATTCACCCCTCCACTTT.

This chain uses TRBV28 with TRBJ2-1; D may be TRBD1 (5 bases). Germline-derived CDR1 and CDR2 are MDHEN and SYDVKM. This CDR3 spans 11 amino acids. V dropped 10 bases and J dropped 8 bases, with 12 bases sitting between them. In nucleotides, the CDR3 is TGTGCCATCGGCCAGGGCCATGAGCAGTTCTTC. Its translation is CAIGQGHEQFF.

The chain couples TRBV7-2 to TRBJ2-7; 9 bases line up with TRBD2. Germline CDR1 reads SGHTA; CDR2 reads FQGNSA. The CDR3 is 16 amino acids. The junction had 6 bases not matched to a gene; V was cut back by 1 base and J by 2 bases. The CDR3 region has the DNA TGTGCCAGCAGCTTAGACGGTAGCGGGGGCCCCTACGAGCAGTACTTC. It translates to CASSLDGSGGPYEQYF.

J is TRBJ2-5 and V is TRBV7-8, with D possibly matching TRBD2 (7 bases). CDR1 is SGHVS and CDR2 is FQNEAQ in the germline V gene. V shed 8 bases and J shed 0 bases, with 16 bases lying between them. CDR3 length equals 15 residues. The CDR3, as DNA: TGTGCCAGCGGCGGGGGCCTTTCGTACCAAGAGACCCAGTACTTC. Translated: CASGGGLSYQETQYF.

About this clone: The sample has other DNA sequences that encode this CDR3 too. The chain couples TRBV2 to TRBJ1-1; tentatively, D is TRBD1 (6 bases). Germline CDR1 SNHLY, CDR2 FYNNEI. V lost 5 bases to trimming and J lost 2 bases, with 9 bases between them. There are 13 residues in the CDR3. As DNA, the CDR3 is TGTGCCAGCAGTTTACAGGGAAACACTGAAGCTTTCTTT. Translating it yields CASSLQGNTEAFF.